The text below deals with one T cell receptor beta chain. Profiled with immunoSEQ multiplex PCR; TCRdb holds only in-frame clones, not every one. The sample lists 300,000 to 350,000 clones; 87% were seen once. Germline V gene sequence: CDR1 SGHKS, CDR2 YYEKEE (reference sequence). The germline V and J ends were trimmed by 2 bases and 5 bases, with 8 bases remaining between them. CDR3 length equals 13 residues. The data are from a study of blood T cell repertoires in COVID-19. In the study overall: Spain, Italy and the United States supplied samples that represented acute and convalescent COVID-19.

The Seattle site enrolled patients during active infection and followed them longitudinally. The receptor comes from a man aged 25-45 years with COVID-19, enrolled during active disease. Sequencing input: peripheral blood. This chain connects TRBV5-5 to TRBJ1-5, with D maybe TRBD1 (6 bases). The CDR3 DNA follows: TGTGCCAGCAGCTTCGCAGGGGATCAGCCCCAGCATTTT. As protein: CASSFAGDQPQHF. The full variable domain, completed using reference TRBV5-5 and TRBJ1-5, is DAGVTQSPTHLIKTRGQQVTLRCSPISGHKSVSWYQQVLGQGPQFIFQYYEKEERGRGNFPDRFSARQFPNYSSELNVNALLLGDSALYLCASSFAGDQPQHFGDGTRLSIL.